This TCR beta chain was captured in a study of T cell responses to AZD1222 COVID-19 vaccine (dated by TCRdb to the early 2020s). Notes on the research overall: TCR sequencing covered some 250 trial participants: 200 to 210 given two doses of AZD1222 and around 26 given two doses of MenACWY control vaccine. Trial participants were enrolled by age into subgroups of 18-55, 56-69 and 70-plus years, and around 150, 29 and 61 TCR-sequenced participants, respectively, were included in these subgroups. Study-wide conclusions, independent of this receptor: In the small 56-69-year group, the increase in depth fell short of significance, most likely because of low power. CD4 TCRs associated with the vaccine covered the entire spike protein, and the dominant responses were in regions 160-218 and 743-854. Conclusions about previously exposed vaccinees are limited, since just 6 or 7 AZD1222 recipients were seropositive for SARS-CoV-2 at baseline. Nearly half of unique spike-specific TCRs reportedly recognized epitopes outside regions mutated in the B.1.351 and B.1.1.7 variants. Because no day 14 peak-response samples were available, repertoires were characterized only after the peak T cell response. Participants were mostly white British, with more females than males. The authors suggested clonal diversity may have been underestimated. A significant rise in spike-specific TCR breadth and depth was observed after two AZD1222 doses relative to day 0 and relative to MenACWY recipients.

The CDR3 regions of human TCRbeta chains were analyzed by immunosequencing. On the study's bioinformatics: TCRs in the repertoires were compared against a reference library of SARS-CoV-2-specific TCRs that had been generated with the MIRA antigen-specificity platform. Breadth was defined as the fraction of unique TCRs that were SARS-CoV-2-associated, and depth was defined as the fraction of total T cells that were SARS-CoV-2-associated. Using the MIRA data, each spike-specific TCR was assigned both to the spike region to which the TCR was reactive and to a CD4 or CD8 class. Log10-transformed breadth and depth values were compared by one-way ANOVA with Sidak's multiple comparisons tests. TCRdb re-hosts the immuneACCESS table, in-frame sequences only. Its copies lack some clones; in the studies checked, an unresolved V gene accounts for under half of them, and the cause for the rest is not known. The DNA gave D and trimming, while V, J and clone size come from that table. Present in this sample are fewer than 130,000 clones, more than 90% of which were seen just once. 2% to 2.5% of the sample is taken by the ten largest.

CDR1 and CDR2 are drawn from the germline V gene: MGHRA, YSYEKL. From its cysteine to its phenylalanine, the CDR3 spans 15 amino acids. CDR3 DNA is the only sequence kept; it has 45 bases, read in frame from the first base. Trimming at the junction amounts to 0 bases on V and 5 bases on J, and the germline ends lie 13 bases apart. The intended sense of this specimen's time point label: about 28 days (+/-7) after the second vaccine dose. AZD1222 recipients given second doses at about 4 weeks or at about 12 weeks were pooled, since spike-specific TCR depth and breadth were not found to differ between the two schedules. Vaccinee samples came from UK trials COV001 and COV002, including a single-blind randomized controlled phase 2/3 trial of AZD1222 (ChAdOx1 nCoV-19) in healthy adults. For TCRbeta chain sequencing, PBMC samples from trial participants were taken at day 0 and at day 28 after the second dose.

This clone was observed a handful of times. The specificity of this receptor is unknown. No clone much larger than this one lies a single base away; base qualities are absent. The specimen comprised peripheral blood, sampled 28 days after the second AZD1222 dose. The V and J genes are TRBV4-1 and TRBJ1-2; TRBD1 is a possible D gene, resting on 6 matching bases. This TCR was recovered from an adult who received the AZD1222 COVID-19 vaccine. CDR3 reads: CASSQDEQGSYGYTF. The nucleotide sequence reads TGCGCCAGCAGCCAAGATGAACAGGGATCGTATGGCTACACCTTC.